The clone carrying this T cell receptor (beta chain) was found many times. As yet, its antigen is unknown. The entire patient cohort was treatment-naive prior to thyroid surgery. Per the germline V gene, CDR1 is SGHAT and CDR2 is FQDESV (reference sequence). Trimming left V 5 bases short and J 2 bases short, with 20 bases between. This CDR3 is built from 17 residues. These data are taken from a study of metastatic and nonmetastatic thyroid tumors. Study summary: Repertoires of blood and of tissue (tumor or nodule) from malignant and benign thyroid patients were compared.

Original methodology: CDR3 differences across clinicopathological groups were used to build a distant-metastasis classifier for papillary thyroid cancer. TCRdb ran MiXCR on the PCR reads. TCRdb's processing, not the authors' own work, is the source of the V and J calls. The sample lists about 85,000 clones; around 7.8% were seen once. Whole-study findings and limits: Malignant thyroid tumors reportedly had TCR beta diversity that was significantly higher than in benign nodules, in blood and tumor.

This clonotype was sampled from a female donor with papillary thyroid cancer or a benign thyroid nodule (not recorded which). Some clones in this sample may be carry-over from other donors' samples. Material: blood. J is TRBJ2-3 and V is TRBV11-1; maybe TRBD2 (7 bases). In DNA form, the CDR3 reads TGTGCCAGCAGCCGAAGGAGCCGGGGGGCCTACACAGATACGCAGTATTTT. Translated: CASSRRSRGAYTDTQYF.